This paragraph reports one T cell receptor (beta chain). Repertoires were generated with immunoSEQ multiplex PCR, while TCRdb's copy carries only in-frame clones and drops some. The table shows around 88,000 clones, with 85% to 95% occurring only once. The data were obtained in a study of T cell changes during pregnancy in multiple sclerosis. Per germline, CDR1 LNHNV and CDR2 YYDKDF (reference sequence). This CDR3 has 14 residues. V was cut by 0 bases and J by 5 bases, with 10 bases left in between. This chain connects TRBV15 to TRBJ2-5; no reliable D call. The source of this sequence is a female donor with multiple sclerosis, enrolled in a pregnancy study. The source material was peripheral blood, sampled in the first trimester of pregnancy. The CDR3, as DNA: TGTGCCACCAGCAGAGAGTACATCGGGGAGACCCAGTACTTC. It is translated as CATSREYIGETQYF. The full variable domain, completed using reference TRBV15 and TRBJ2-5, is DAMVIQNPRYQVTQFGKPVTLSCSQTLNHNVMYWYQQKSSQAPKLLFHYYDKDFNNEADTPDNFQSRRPNTSFCFLDIRSPGLGDTAMYLCATSREYIGETQYFGPGTRLLVL.